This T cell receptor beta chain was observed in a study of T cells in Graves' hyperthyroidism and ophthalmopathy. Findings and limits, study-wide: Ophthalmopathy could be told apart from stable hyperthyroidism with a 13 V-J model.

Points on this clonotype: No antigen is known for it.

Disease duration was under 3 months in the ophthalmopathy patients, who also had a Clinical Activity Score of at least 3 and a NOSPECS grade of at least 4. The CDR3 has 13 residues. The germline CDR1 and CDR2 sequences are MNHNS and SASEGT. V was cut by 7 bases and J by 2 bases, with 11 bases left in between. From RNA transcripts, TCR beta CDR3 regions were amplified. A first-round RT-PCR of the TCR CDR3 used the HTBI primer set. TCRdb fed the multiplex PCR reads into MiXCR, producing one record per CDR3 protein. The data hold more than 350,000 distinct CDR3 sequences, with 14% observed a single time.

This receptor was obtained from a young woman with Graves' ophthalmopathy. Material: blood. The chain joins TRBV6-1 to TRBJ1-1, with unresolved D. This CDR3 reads CASTPDPNTEAFF. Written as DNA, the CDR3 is TGTGCCAGCACACCAGACCCAAACACTGAAGCTTTCTTT.